One sample yielded the 27 T cell receptor beta chains listed below, sequenced in a study of T cell changes during pregnancy in multiple sclerosis. Sequencing used immunoSEQ multiplex PCR; TCRdb keeps in-frame clones, though not all of them. The data contain more than 45,000 clones, about 92% of them singletons. The sequences come from CD4+ T cells from peripheral blood mononuclear cells, collected after pregnancy. Receptor source: a female donor with multiple sclerosis, enrolled in a pregnancy study.

The chain links TRBV6-5 to TRBJ1-1; 9 bases map to TRBD1. With V trimmed by 6 bases and J by 2 bases, 4 bases remained unmatched. Per the germline V gene, CDR1 is MNHEY and CDR2 is SVGAGI. The CDR3 is made up of 14 amino acids. Written as DNA, the CDR3 is TGTGCCAGCAGACCGACAGGGGGTAACACTGAAGCTTTCTTT. It codes for CASRPTGGNTEAFF.

The V and J genes are TRBV2 and TRBJ2-1; 10 bases are shared with TRBD1. Germline V CDR1 and CDR2: SNHLY, FYNNEI. The CDR3 has 15 residues. Trimming at V came to 6 bases and at J to 4 bases, leaving 6 bases not matched to a gene. The CDR3 loop reads CASRGRDRGYNEQFF. CDR3 nucleotides: TGTGCCAGCAGGGGCCGGGACAGGGGATACAATGAGCAGTTCTTC.

The rearrangement joins TRBV2 to TRBJ1-4, with 8 bases lining up with TRBD1. V gave up 6 bases and J gave up 0 bases; unmatched junction bases: 3. Looked up from germline, CDR1 is SNHLY and CDR2 is FYNNEI. The CDR3 has 15 amino acids. The CDR3 protein is CASRTGVATNEKLFF. In DNA form, the CDR3 reads TGTGCCAGCAGGACAGGGGTTGCAACTAATGAAAAACTGTTTTTT. The full variable domain, in which reference TRBV2 and TRBJ1-4 provide the parts outside the CDR3, is EPEVTQTPSHQVTQMGQEVILRCVPISNHLYFYWYRQILGQKVEFLVSFYNNEISEKSEIFDDQFSVERPDGSNFTLKIRSTKLEDSAMYFCASRTGVATNEKLFFGSGTQLSVL.

The chain joins TRBV30 to TRBJ2-6; tentative D call: TRBD1 (5 bases). The germline V and J ends were trimmed by 3 bases and 4 bases, with 10 bases remaining between them. Per the germline V gene, CDR1 is GTSNPN and CDR2 is SVGIG (reference sequence). The CDR3 is 14 amino acids. CDR3 nucleotide sequence: TGTGCCTGGAGCCAGGGTACAGGGGCCAACGTCCTGACTTTC. This translates into CAWSQGTGANVLTF.

The chain carries TRBV15 and TRBJ2-5, with a tentative D call TRBD2 (5 bases). V was cut by 3 bases and J by 5 bases, with 19 bases left in between. CDR3 length: 16 residues. Germline V gene data show CDR1 as LNHNV and CDR2 as YYDKDF (reference sequence). The CDR3 bases are TGTGCCACCAGCAGGGACCAAAAACCCAGCGGCGAGACCCAGTACTTC. This sequence encodes CATSRDQKPSGETQYF. The variable domain in full, completed from reference TRBV15 and TRBJ2-5, reads DAMVIQNPRYQVTQFGKPVTLSCSQTLNHNVMYWYQQKSSQAPKLLFHYYDKDFNNEADTPDNFQSRRPNTSFCFLDIRSPGLGDTAMYLCATSRDQKPSGETQYFGPGTRLLVL.

V and J are TRBV6-6 and TRBJ1-5; 7 nucleotides agree with TRBD1. Germline lookup yields CDR1 MNHNY and CDR2 SVGAGI (reference sequence). The ends lost 7 bases at V and 0 bases at J; junction bases unmatched: 9. The CDR3 length is 16 residues. Here the CDR3 reads CASINRGPDSNQPQHF. The CDR3 coding sequence is TGTGCCAGCATTAACAGGGGACCAGATAGCAATCAGCCCCAGCATTTT.

The J gene is TRBJ1-6, the V gene TRBV4-3; D perhaps matches TRBD1 (5 bases). V gave up 1 base and J gave up 5 bases, with 15 bases separating them. The CDR3 is 17 residues long. Germline CDR1 is LGHNA and CDR2 is YSLEER. CDR3 region: CASSQGSAGHDNSPLHF. The CDR3 DNA reads TGCGCCAGCAGCCAAGGTTCGGCAGGGCACGATAATTCACCCCTCCACTTT.

The rearrangement links TRBV11-1 to TRBJ1-1; D might be TRBD1 (5 bases). This CDR3 has 17 residues. V was trimmed by 1 base and J by 4 bases, leaving 19 bases between them. CDR1 is SGHAT, CDR2 FQDESV, per germline (reference sequence). The CDR3 sequence: CASSLGGSRGSGTEAFF. CDR3 coding DNA: TGTGCCAGCAGCTTAGGTGGCTCGCGGGGGAGCGGCACTGAAGCTTTCTTT.

On this clone: This sample includes further DNA sequences coding for the same CDR3. The CDR3 DNA follows: TGTGCCAGCTCGCCGACTAGCGGGGGGGCGAATGAGCAGTTCTTC. This translates into CASSPTSGGANEQFF. The genes are TRBV18 and TRBJ2-1, with 14 bases matching TRBD2. J lost 7 bases, V lost 6 bases, and 5 bases had no gene match. In germline, CDR1 is KGHSH, CDR2 LQKENI. CDR3 length equals 15 residues.

V usage is TRBV5-6 and J usage is TRBJ2-7; D is unclear. Trimming left V 3 bases short and J 4 bases short, with 5 bases between. This CDR3 has 11 residues. Germline assignment: CDR1 SGHDT and CDR2 YYEEEE. This CDR3 is CASSSVYEQYF. CDR3 in DNA: TGTGCCAGCAGCTCAGTGTACGAGCAGTACTTC.

The rearrangement uses TRBV18 and TRBJ2-7; 12 nucleotides agree with TRBD2. The CDR3 is made up of 16 amino acids. Germline V gene sequence: CDR1 KGHSH, CDR2 LQKENI. Losses at the gene ends were 3 bases for V and 4 bases for J; bases not matched to a gene: 7. CDR3 protein: CASSPPGGLAGYEQYF. In nucleotides, the CDR3 is TGTGCCAGCTCACCCCCAGGCGGACTAGCGGGGTACGAGCAGTACTTC.

V gene TRBV6-1 combines with J gene TRBJ1-6; D gene ambiguous. Trimming took off 2 bases at V and 9 bases at J, with 11 bases between the two ends. This CDR3 spans 14 amino acids. Per the germline V gene, CDR1 is MNHNS and CDR2 is SASEGT. The CDR3 DNA reads TGTGCCAGCAGTGAAAGTTGGCAATCTTCACCCCTCCACTTT. Its protein is CASSESWQSSPLHF.

V and J are TRBV5-6 and TRBJ2-3; TRBD1 agrees at 9 bases. The germline gives CDR1 SGHDT, CDR2 YYEEEE. The CDR3 length is 16 residues. V shed 2 bases and J 0 bases; nucleotides not matched to a gene: 4. In nucleotides, the CDR3 is TGTGCCAGCAGCTTAGGACAGGGGCCTAGCACAGATACGCAGTATTTT. Its protein is CASSLGQGPSTDTQYF.

V usage is TRBV19 and J usage is TRBJ1-2, with TRBD1 matching 7 bases. The CDR3 loop spans 16 amino acids. Germline CDR1 and CDR2: LNHDA and SQIVND (reference sequence). With V trimmed by 4 bases and J by 0 bases, 8 bases remained unmatched. The CDR3 loop reads CASSTPRQGSNYGYTF. Here the CDR3 DNA reads TGTGCCAGTAGTACCCCTCGACAGGGCTCTAACTATGGCTACACCTTC.

This chain connects TRBV7-3 to TRBJ2-3, with 11 positions matching TRBD1. CDR1 is SGHTA, CDR2 FQGTGA, per germline. Unmatched junction bases numbered 6, after V lost 1 base and J lost 9 bases. The CDR3 has 15 residues. The CDR3 protein is CASSLKGQGVGTQYF. The CDR3 nucleotides read TGTGCCAGCAGCTTAAAGGGACAGGGGGTTGGCACGCAGTATTTT.

This clone was seen once. The gene calls are TRBV5-8 and TRBJ1-3; 9 nucleotides match TRBD1. The V gene end was trimmed by 3 bases and the J gene end by 0 bases; junction bases not matched to a gene: 7. The CDR3 is 17 amino acids. Germline CDR1 and CDR2: SGHTS and YDEGEE. The CDR3 sequence: CASSSGQGGFSGNTIYF. CDR3 nucleotide sequence: TGTGCCAGCAGCTCGGGACAGGGAGGCTTCTCTGGAAACACCATATATTTT.

The V and J genes are TRBV19 and TRBJ1-2; D perhaps matches TRBD1 (6 bases). This CDR3 has 17 amino acids. CDR1 LNHDA and CDR2 SQIVND come from the germline V gene (reference sequence). With 5 bases removed from V and 4 bases from J, the gap between germline ends came to 23 bases. CDR3 amino acids: CASSPPRGARLIYGYTF. The CDR3 DNA sequence: TGTGCCAGTAGTCCTCCCCGGGGGGCACGGTTAATCTATGGCTACACCTTC.

The rearrangement uses TRBV27 and TRBJ1-1; D gene unclear. Trimming cost V 5 bases and J 0 bases, with 10 bases left between them. The CDR3 consists of 14 residues. From germline, CDR1 is MNHEY and CDR2 SMNVEV (reference sequence). CDR3 bases: TGTGCCAGCAGTCGAGGGTACATGAACACTGAAGCTTTCTTT. Its protein product is CASSRGYMNTEAFF.

This chain connects TRBV6-5 to TRBJ1-6, with a tentative D call TRBD1 (6 bases). Deletions cut 4 bases from V and 10 bases from J, with 11 bases between. This CDR3 comprises 13 residues. CDR1 and CDR2 from the germline V gene are MNHEY and SVGAGI. As DNA, the CDR3 is TGTGCCAGCAGTTCACAGGGCGGATCACCCCTCCACTTT. Translation gives CASSSQGGSPLHF.

The V and J genes are TRBV7-2 and TRBJ1-1; 8 positions match TRBD1. The CDR3 covers 14 residues. The germline V gene has CDR1 SGHTA and CDR2 FQGNSA. The trim removed 4 bases at V and 1 base at J, leaving 2 bases unmatched. The CDR3 sequence: CASSSGTGNTEAFF. The CDR3 nucleotides are TGTGCCAGCAGCTCCGGGACAGGGAACACTGAAGCTTTCTTT. Supplemented by reference TRBV7-2 and TRBJ1-1, the full variable domain reads GAGVSQSPSNKVTEKGKDVELRCDPISGHTALYWYRQSLGQGLEFLIYFQGNSAPDKSGLPSDRFSAERTGGSVSTLTIQRTQQEDSAVYLCASSSGTGNTEAFFGQGTRLTVV.

The V and J genes are TRBV13 and TRBJ2-5, with 7 bases matching TRBD1. The CDR3 consists of 14 residues. The germline V gene encodes CDR1 PRHDT and CDR2 FYEKMQ (reference sequence). The V segment lost 0 bases and the J segment 6 bases; nucleotides outside the gene matches: 4. CDR3 region: CASSLGGGMKTQYF. The CDR3 nucleotides are TGTGCCAGCAGCTTAGGAGGGGGCATGAAGACCCAGTACTTC.

V and J are TRBV15 and TRBJ2-3; D possibly corresponds to TRBD1 (6 bases). Germline CDR1 reads LNHNV; CDR2 reads YYDKDF (reference sequence). The CDR3 totals 14 residues. Deletions cut 0 bases from V and 4 bases from J, with 8 bases between. The CDR3 loop reads CATSRDRGSDTQYF. The CDR3, as DNA: TGTGCCACCAGCAGAGATAGGGGGTCAGATACGCAGTATTTT.

The table lists this clone with a count of one. The CDR3 protein is CASSTERAQPQHF. The CDR3 coding sequence is TGTGCCAGCAGTACAGAGCGGGCTCAGCCCCAGCATTTT. The chain employs TRBV2 and TRBJ1-5; D gene ambiguous. The CDR3 is made up of 13 amino acids. V dropped 5 bases and J dropped 6 bases, with 11 bases sitting between them. Germline V gene lookup returns CDR1 SNHLY and CDR2 FYNNEI.

The genes are TRBV10-3 and TRBJ2-3; 7 bases are shared with TRBD2. After removal of 7 bases from V and 2 bases from J, the junction contained 6 bases not matched to a gene. Per germline, CDR1 ENHRY and CDR2 SYGVKD. The CDR3 runs 14 residues. This CDR3 is CAIKKAGLTDTQYF. In DNA form, the CDR3 reads TGTGCCATCAAAAAAGCGGGGCTCACAGATACGCAGTATTTT.

This clone was found once. The CDR3 region is CASGRDTQYF. For the CDR3, the DNA is TGTGCCAGCGGGAGGGATACGCAGTATTTT. The rearrangement uses TRBV6-5 and TRBJ2-3, with a possible D match to TRBD2 (6 bases). V was shortened by 8 bases and J by 6 bases, with 6 bases between the two germline ends. The germline CDR1 and CDR2 sequences are MNHEY and SVGAGI. The length of the CDR3 is 10 residues.

The rearrangement joins TRBV6-1 to TRBJ1-2, with a possible D match to TRBD1 (5 bases). Germline V gene sequence: CDR1 MNHNS, CDR2 SASEGT. V was trimmed by 5 bases and J by 2 bases, leaving 12 bases between them. This CDR3 spans 14 amino acids. This chain's CDR3 is CASSSLPGNYGYTF. Here the CDR3 DNA reads TGTGCCAGCAGTTCGTTGCCAGGGAACTATGGCTACACCTTC.

The chain couples TRBV11-2 to TRBJ1-5; 9 bases agree with TRBD1. The trim removed 4 bases at V and 6 bases at J, leaving 7 bases unmatched. Germline lookup yields CDR1 SGHAT and CDR2 FQNNGV. The CDR3 is 15 amino acids. CDR3 in DNA: TGTGCCAGCAGCTGGGACAGGGTGGGGGGTCAGCCCCAGCATTTT. As protein: CASSWDRVGGQPQHF.